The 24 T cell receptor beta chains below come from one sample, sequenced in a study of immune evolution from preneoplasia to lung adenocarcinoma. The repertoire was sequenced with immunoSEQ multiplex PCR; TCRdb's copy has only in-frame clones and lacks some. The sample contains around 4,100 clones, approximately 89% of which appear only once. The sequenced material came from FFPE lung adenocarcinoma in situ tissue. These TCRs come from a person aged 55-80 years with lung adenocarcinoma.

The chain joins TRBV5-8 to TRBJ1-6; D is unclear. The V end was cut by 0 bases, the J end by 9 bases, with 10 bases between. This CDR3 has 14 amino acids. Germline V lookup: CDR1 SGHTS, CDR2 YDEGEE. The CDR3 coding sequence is TGTGCCAGCAGCTTGGATTTTAACCGTTCACCCCTCCACTTT. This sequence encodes CASSLDFNRSPLHF.

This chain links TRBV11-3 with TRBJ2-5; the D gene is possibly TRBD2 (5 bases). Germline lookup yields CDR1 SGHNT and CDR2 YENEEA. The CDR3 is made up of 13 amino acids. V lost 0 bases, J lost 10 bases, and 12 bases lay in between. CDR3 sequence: CASSLDFNGDQYF. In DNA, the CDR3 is TGTGCCAGCAGCTTAGATTTTAACGGGGACCAGTACTTC.

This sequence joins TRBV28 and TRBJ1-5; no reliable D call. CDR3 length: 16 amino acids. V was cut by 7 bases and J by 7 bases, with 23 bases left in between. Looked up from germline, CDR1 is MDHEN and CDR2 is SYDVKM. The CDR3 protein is CASTFGGGAVGQPQHF. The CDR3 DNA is TGTGCCAGCACCTTCGGAGGAGGTGCGGTCGGACAGCCCCAGCATTTT.

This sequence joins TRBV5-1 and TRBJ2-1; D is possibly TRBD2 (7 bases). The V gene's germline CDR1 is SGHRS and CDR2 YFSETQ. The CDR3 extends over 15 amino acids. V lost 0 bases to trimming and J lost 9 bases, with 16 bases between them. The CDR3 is CASSLDPAGEGEQFF. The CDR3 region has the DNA TGCGCCAGCAGCTTGGACCCAGCAGGGGAGGGTGAGCAGTTCTTC.

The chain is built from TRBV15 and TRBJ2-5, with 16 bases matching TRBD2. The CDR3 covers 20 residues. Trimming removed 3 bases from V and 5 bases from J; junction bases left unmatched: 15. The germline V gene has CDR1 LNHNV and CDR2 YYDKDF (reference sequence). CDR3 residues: CATSRLVAGTSGGAMETQYF. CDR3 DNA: TGTGCCACCAGCAGGCTCGTCGCCGGGACTAGCGGGGGGGCGATGGAGACCCAGTACTTC.

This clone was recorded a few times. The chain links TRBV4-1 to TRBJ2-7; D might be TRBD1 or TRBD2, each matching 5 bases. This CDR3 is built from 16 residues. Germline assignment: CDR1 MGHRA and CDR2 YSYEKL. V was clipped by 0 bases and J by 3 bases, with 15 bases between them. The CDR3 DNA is TGCGCCAGCAGCCAAGACCCTCGCCGGGACGACTACGAGCAGTACTTC. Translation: CASSQDPRRDDYEQYF.

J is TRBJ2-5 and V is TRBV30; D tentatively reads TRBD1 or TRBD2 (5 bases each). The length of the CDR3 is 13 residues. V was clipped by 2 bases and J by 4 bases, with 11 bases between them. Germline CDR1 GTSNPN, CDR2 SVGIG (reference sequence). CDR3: CAWSPRGAETQYF. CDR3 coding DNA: TGTGCCTGGAGTCCTCGAGGGGCAGAGACCCAGTACTTC.

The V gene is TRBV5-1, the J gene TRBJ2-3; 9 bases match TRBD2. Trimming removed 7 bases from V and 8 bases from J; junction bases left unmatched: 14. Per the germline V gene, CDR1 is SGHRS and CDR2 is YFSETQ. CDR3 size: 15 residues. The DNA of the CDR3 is TGCGCCAGCCTATACGACCTCGCAGCGGGAGGTACGCAGTATTTT. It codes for CASLYDLAAGGTQYF.

CDR3 bases: TGCGCCAGCAAGGGGCAGACTTCCTCCTACGAGCAGTACTTC. Its translation is CASKGQTSSYEQYF. This chain joins TRBV5-1 and TRBJ2-7; perhaps TRBD1 as D (5 bases). Germline V gene sequence: CDR1 SGHRS, CDR2 YFSETQ. The CDR3 covers 14 residues. Trimming shortened V by 6 bases and J by 0 bases, and 13 bases separated the two germline ends.

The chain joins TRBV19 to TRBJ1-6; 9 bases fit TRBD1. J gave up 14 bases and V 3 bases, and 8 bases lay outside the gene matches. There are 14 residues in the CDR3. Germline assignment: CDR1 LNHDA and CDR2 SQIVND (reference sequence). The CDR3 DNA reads TGTGCCAGTAGTATCTCCGGGACAGGGTTATCCCTCCACTTT. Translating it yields CASSISGTGLSLHF.

The CDR3: CASSPVSGANVLTF. The CDR3 DNA reads TGCGCCAGCAGCCCCGTCTCTGGGGCCAACGTCCTGACTTTC. The chain carries TRBV4-1 and TRBJ2-6; D gene ambiguous. Germline V gene lookup returns CDR1 MGHRA and CDR2 YSYEKL. This CDR3 has 14 residues. Deletions cut 4 bases from V and 0 bases from J, with 4 bases between.

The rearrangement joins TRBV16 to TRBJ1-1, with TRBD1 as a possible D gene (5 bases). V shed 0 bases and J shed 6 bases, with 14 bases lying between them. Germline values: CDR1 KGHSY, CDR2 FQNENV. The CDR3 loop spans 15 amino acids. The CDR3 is CASSQSVGGSPEAFF. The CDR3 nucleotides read TGTGCCAGCAGCCAATCGGTTGGGGGGAGCCCTGAAGCTTTCTTT. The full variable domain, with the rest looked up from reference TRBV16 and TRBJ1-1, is GEEVAQTPKHLVRGEGQKAKLYCAPIKGHSYVFWYQQVLKNEFKFLISFQNENVFDETGMPKERFSAKCLPNSPCSLEIQATKLEDSAVYFCASSQSVGGSPEAFFGQGTRLTVV.

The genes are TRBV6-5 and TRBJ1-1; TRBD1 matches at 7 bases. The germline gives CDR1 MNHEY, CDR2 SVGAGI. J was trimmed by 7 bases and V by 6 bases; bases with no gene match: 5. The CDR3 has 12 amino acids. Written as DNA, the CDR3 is TGTGCCAGCAGACACCAGGGGGGTGAAGCTTTCTTT. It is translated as CASRHQGGEAFF.

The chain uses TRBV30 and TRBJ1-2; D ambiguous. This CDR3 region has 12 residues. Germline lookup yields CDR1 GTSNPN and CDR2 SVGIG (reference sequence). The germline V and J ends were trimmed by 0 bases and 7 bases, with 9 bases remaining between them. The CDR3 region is CAWSVERRGYTF. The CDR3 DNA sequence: TGTGCCTGGAGTGTGGAGCGTCGTGGCTACACCTTC.

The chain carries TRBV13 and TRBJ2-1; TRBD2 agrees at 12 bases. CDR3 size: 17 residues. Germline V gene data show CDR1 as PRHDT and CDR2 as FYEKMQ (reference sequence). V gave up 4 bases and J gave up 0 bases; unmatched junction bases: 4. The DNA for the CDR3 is TGTGCCAGCAGCTCGCGGACTAGCGGGGACTCCTACAATGAGCAGTTCTTC. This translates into CASSSRTSGDSYNEQFF.

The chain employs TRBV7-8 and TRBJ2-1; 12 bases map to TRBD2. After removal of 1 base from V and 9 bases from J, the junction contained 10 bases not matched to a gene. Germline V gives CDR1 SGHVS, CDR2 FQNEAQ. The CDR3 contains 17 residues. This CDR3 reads CASSLGLAGGPGGEQFF. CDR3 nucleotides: TGTGCCAGCAGCTTAGGTCTAGCGGGAGGGCCAGGCGGTGAGCAGTTCTTC.

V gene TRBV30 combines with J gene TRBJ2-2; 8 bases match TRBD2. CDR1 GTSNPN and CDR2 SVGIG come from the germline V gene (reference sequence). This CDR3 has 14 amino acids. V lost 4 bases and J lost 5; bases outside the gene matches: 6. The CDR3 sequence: CAWKISGGTGELFF. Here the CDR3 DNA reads TGTGCCTGGAAGATATCGGGGGGGACCGGGGAGCTGTTTTTT.

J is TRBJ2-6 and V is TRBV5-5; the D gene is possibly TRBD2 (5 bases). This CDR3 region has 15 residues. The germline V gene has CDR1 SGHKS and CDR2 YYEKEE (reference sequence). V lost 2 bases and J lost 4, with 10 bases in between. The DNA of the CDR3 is TGTGCCAGCAGCTTAGGGAGTGGCGGGGCCAACGTCCTGACTTTC. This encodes CASSLGSGGANVLTF.

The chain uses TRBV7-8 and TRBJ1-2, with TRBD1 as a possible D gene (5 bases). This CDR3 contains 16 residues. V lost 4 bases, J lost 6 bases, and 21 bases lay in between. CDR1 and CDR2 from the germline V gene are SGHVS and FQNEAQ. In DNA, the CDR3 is TGTGCCAGCAGCTCACCAAGTGCCCAGGGTATAAATGGCTACACCTTC. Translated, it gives CASSSPSAQGINGYTF. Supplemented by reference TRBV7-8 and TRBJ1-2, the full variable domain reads GAGVSQSPRYKVAKRGQDVALRCDPISGHVSLFWYQQALGQGPEFLTYFQNEAQLDKSGLPSDRFFAERPEGSVSTLKIQRTQQEDSAVYLCASSSPSAQGINGYTFGSGTRLTVV.

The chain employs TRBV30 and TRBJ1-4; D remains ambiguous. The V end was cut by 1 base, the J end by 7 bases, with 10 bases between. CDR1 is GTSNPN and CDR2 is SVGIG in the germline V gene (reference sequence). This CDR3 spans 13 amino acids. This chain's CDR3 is CAWSGGSSEKLFF. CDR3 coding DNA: TGTGCCTGGAGTGGTGGGAGCAGTGAAAAACTGTTTTTT.

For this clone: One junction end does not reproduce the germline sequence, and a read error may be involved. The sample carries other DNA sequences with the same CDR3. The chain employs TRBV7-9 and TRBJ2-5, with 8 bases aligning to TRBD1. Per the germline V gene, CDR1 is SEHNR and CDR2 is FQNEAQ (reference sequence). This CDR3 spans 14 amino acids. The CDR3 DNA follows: TGTGCCAGCAGCTTAGGGGACAGGTTAGAGACCCAATACTTC. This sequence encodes CASSLGDRLETQYF.

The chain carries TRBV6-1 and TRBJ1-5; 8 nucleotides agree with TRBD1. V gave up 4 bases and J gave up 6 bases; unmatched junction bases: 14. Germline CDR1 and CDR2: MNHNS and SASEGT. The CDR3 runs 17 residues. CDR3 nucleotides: TGTGCCAGCAGTGGCACGGACAGGGTTACGTCCCGTCAGCCCCAGCATTTT. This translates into CASSGTDRVTSRQPQHF.

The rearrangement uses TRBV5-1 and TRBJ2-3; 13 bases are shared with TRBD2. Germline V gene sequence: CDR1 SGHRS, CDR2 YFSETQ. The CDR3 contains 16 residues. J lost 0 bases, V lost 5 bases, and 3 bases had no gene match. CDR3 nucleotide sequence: TGCGCCAGCAGAACTAGCGGGGGGGCTAGCACAGATACGCAGTATTTT. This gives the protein CASRTSGGASTDTQYF.

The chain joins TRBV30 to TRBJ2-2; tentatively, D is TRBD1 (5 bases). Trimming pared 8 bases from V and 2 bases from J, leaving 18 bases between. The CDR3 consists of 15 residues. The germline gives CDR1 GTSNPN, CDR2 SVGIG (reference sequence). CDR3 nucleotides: TGTGCCGGGAACCACCACAGGATCAACACCGGGGAGCTGTTTTTT. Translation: CAGNHHRINTGELFF. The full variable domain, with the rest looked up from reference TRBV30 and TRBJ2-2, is SQTIHQWPATLVQPVGSPLSLECTVEGTSNPNLYWYRQAAGRGLQLLFYSVGIGQISSEVPQNLSASRPQDRQFILSSKKLLLSDSGFYLCAGNHHRINTGELFFGEGSRLTVL.